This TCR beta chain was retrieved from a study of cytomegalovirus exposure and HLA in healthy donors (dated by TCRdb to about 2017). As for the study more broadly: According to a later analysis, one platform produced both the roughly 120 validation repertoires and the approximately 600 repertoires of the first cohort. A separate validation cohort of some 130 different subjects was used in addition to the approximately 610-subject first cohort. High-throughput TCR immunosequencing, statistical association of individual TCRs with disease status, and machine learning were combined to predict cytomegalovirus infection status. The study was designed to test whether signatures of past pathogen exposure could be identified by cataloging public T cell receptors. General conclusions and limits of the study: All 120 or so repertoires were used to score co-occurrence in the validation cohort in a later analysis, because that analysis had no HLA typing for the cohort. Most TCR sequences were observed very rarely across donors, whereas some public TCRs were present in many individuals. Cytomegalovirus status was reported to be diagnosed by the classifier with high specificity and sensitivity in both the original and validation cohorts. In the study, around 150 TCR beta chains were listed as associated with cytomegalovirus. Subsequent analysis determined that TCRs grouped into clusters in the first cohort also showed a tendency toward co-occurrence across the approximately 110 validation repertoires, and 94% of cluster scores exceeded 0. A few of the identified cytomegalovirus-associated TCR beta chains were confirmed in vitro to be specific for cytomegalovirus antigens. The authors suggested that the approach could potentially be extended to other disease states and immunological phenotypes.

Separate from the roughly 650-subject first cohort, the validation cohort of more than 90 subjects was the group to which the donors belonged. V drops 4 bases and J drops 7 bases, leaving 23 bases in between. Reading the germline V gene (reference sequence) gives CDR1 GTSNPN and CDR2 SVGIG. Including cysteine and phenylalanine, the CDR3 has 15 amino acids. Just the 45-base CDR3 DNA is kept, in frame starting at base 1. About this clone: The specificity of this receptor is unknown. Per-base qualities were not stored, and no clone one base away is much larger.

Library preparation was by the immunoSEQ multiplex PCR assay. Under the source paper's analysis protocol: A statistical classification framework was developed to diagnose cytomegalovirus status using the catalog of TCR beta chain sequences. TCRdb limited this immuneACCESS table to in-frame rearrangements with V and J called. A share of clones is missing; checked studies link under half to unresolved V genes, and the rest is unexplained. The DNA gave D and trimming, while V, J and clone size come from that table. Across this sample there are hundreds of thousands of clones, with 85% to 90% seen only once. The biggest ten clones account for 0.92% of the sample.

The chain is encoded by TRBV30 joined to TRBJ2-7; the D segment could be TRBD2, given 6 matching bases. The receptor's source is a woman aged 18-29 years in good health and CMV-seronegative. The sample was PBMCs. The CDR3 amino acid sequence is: CAWNNRGNLPWEQYF. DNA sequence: TGTGCCTGGAATAATCGCGGGAACCTCCCTTGGGAGCAGTACTTC. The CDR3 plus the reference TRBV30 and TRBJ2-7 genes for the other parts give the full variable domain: SQTIHQWPATLVQPVGSPLSLECTVEGTSNPNLYWYRQAAGRGLQLLFYSVGIGQISSEVPQNLSASRPQDRQFILSSKKLLLSDSGFYLCAWNNRGNLPWEQYFGPGTRLTVT.